The 25 T cell receptor beta chains presented below share a single source sample, sequenced in a study of molecular identifiers for immune sequencing clone quantification. TCRdb re-called the PCR reads through MiXCR, storing one row per CDR3 protein. This sample has fewer than 350,000 distinct CDR3 sequences, with roughly 23% found just once. Sequencing input: naive CD8+ T cells from blood, with Jurkat cell RNA spiked in. Subset indicated: FACS-sorted CD8+CD4-CCR7+CD45RA+ naive T cells. Every receptor here comes from a human donor in good health. Some libraries in this study had Jurkat cell RNA spiked in.

This clonotype was seen ten or more times. The J gene is TRBJ2-3, the V gene TRBV19; D is perhaps TRBD1 or TRBD2 (5 bases each). This CDR3 has 15 amino acids. From germline, CDR1 is LNHDA and CDR2 SQIVND (reference sequence). With 6 bases removed from V and 5 bases from J, the gap between germline ends came to 18 bases. The CDR3 DNA sequence: TGTGCCAGTAGCCACGACGGGACCTGGGGAGATACGCAGTATTTT. Encoded protein: CASSHDGTWGDTQYF.

The chain uses TRBV25-1 and TRBJ2-1; tentative D call: TRBD2 (6 bases). This CDR3 is 11 amino acids long. Germline V gives CDR1 MGHDK, CDR2 SYGVNS. V was trimmed by 10 bases and J by 8 bases, leaving 12 bases between them. The chain's CDR3 is CATGWGDEQFF. CDR3 nucleotide sequence: TGTGCCACCGGATGGGGGGATGAGCAGTTCTTC.

Concerning this clonotype: Since a much larger clone is just one base distant, this may be a read error. The V and J genes are TRBV13 and TRBJ2-1, with 9 nucleotides matching TRBD2. The V gene's germline CDR1 is PRHDT and CDR2 FYEKMQ (reference sequence). Losses at the gene ends were 5 bases for V and 1 base for J; bases not matched to a gene: 12. The CDR3 spans 18 residues. The CDR3 protein is CASSPLSGRSGSYNEQFF. CDR3 in DNA: TGTGCCAGCAGCCCACTGAGCGGGAGGTCCGGTTCCTACAATGAGCAGTTCTTC.

Concerning this clonotype: One end of the junction does not line up with germline, which may come from a read error. This sequence joins TRBV20-1 and TRBJ2-7, with D perhaps TRBD1 (6 bases). CDR1 DFQATT and CDR2 SNEGSKA come from the germline V gene (reference sequence). The CDR3 consists of 12 residues. The CDR3 DNA sequence: TGCGGTGCCCAAGGGGGAAGTAACGAGCAGTACTTC. As protein: CGAQGGSNEQYF.

As concerns this clonotype: This clone may be a read error of a much larger clone one base away. The V call is TRBV15, the J call TRBJ2-3; D gene ambiguous. Germline-derived CDR1 and CDR2 are LNHNV and YYDKDF (reference sequence). The CDR3 has 15 residues. The CDR3 sequence is CATSSTATSTETQYF. The CDR3 bases are TGTGCCACCAGCAGTACTGCTACAAGCACAGAAACGCAGTATTTT.

The table lists this clonotype with a few counts. DNA for the CDR3: TGCAGCGCCCTGATGGGTACCACCTCGAACACCGGGGAGCTGTTTTTT. This translates into CSALMGTTSNTGELFF. The chain carries TRBV29-1 and TRBJ2-2, with no clear D. The length of the CDR3 is 16 residues. Germline V CDR1 and CDR2: SQVTM, ANQGSEA. The V gene lost 7 bases and the J gene lost 0 bases, with 18 bases spanning the gap.

The rearrangement uses TRBV12-3 or TRBV12-4 and TRBJ2-5; perhaps TRBD2 as D (5 bases). The CDR3 is made up of 13 amino acids. Trimming left V 6 bases short and J 4 bases short, with 12 bases between. CDR3 nucleotides: TGTGCCAGCAGCCTCCTAGCAGCAGAGACCCAGTACTTC. This encodes CASSLLAAETQYF.

This clonotype has a handful of counts. This chain uses TRBV10-3 with TRBJ2-3; D may be TRBD1 or TRBD2 (5 bases each). The ends were cut back, 0 bases at V and 11 bases at J, with 18 bases in the middle. The CDR3 spans 15 residues. The germline V gene has CDR1 ENHRY and CDR2 SYGVKD. CDR3 region: CAISESETDGGGQYF. As DNA, the CDR3 is TGTGCCATCAGTGAGTCGGAGACGGATGGGGGTGGGCAGTATTTT.

This clonotype has just a few counts. The chain is built from TRBV27 and TRBJ2-7; D might be TRBD2 (6 bases). Per germline, CDR1 MNHEY and CDR2 SMNVEV (reference sequence). Trimming pared 5 bases from V and 0 bases from J, leaving 11 bases between. CDR3 size: 14 residues. CDR3 coding DNA: TGTGCCAGCAGTCTGGGACTGAGCTCCTACGAGCAGTACTTC. As protein: CASSLGLSSYEQYF.

This clonotype was picked up a small number of times. The chain is built from TRBV6-5 and TRBJ2-1, with 8 positions matching TRBD1. The CDR3 contains 13 residues. Germline loops: CDR1 MNHEY, CDR2 SVGAGI. The junction had 2 bases not matched to a gene; V was cut back by 4 bases and J by 6 bases. CDR3: CASSFTGGNEQFF. DNA for the CDR3: TGTGCCAGCAGTTTCACAGGGGGCAATGAGCAGTTCTTC.

A few counts support this clonotype. V and J are TRBV12-3 or TRBV12-4 and TRBJ2-5, with 7 bases that match TRBD2. The CDR3 runs to 14 residues. V was pared by 6 bases and J by 1 base, with 5 bases of the junction left unmatched. The CDR3 protein is CASRLSSGQETQYF. The CDR3 DNA reads TGTGCCAGCAGACTTTCTAGCGGCCAAGAGACCCAGTACTTC.

The rearrangement uses TRBV27 and TRBJ2-2, with 11 bases that match TRBD2. CDR1 MNHEY and CDR2 SMNVEV come from the germline V gene (reference sequence). The V segment lost 3 bases and the J segment 8 bases; nucleotides outside the gene matches: 5. The CDR3 length is 15 residues. CDR3 bases: TGTGCCAGCAGTTTTGTACTAGCGGGAGCTGGGGAGCTGTTTTTT. Amino acids: CASSFVLAGAGELFF.

This clonotype was seen ten or more times. This rearrangement joins TRBV2 to TRBJ1-2; D is perhaps TRBD1 (5 bases). The CDR3 has 16 amino acids. V was shortened by 4 bases and J by 0 bases, with 15 bases between the two germline ends. The germline CDR1 and CDR2 sequences are SNHLY and FYNNEI. The CDR3 spells CASSVSPDTANYGYTF. The CDR3 DNA reads as TGTGCCAGCAGTGTCTCCCCGGACACCGCTAACTATGGCTACACCTTC. Full variable domain (missing parts from reference TRBV2 and TRBJ1-2): EPEVTQTPSHQVTQMGQEVILRCVPISNHLYFYWYRQILGQKVEFLVSFYNNEISEKSEIFDDQFSVERPDGSNFTLKIRSTKLEDSAMYFCASSVSPDTANYGYTFGSGTRLTVV.

This clonotype was observed many times. The chain combines TRBV27 with TRBJ1-5; D is perhaps TRBD1 (6 bases). There are 14 residues in the CDR3. V lost 6 bases, J lost 1 base, and 10 bases lay in between. CDR1 is MNHEY and CDR2 is SMNVEV in the germline V gene (reference sequence). The CDR3 sequence: CASRPGQSNQPQHF. Written as DNA, the CDR3 is TGTGCCAGCAGGCCCGGACAGAGCAATCAGCCCCAGCATTTT.

J is TRBJ2-2 and V is TRBV3-1; a possible D gene is TRBD2 (5 bases). V lost 0 bases to trimming and J lost 0 bases, with 8 bases between them. The CDR3 is 16 amino acids. The germline CDR1 and CDR2 sequences are LGHDT and YNNKEL (reference sequence). The CDR3 DNA sequence: TGTGCCAGCAGCCAAGAGAGGGTCTCGAACACCGGGGAGCTGTTTTTT. Translated, it gives CASSQERVSNTGELFF.

As to this clonotype: This could be a read error, since a much larger clone is one nucleotide away. This chain connects TRBV7-3 to TRBJ2-2; D ambiguous. Trimming left V 5 bases short and J 0 bases short, with 10 bases between. The V gene's germline CDR1 is SGHTA and CDR2 FQGTGA. CDR3 length: 15 residues. CDR3 bases: TGTGCCAGCAGCCCGGACCCTGCGAACACCGGGGAGCTGTTTTTT. It yields the protein CASSPDPANTGELFF.

This clonotype has ten or more counts. The V and J genes are TRBV14 and TRBJ2-3; 10 nucleotides align to TRBD2. Trimming cost V 0 bases and J 0 bases; bases outside gene matches: 0. Germline CDR1 and CDR2: SGHDN and FVKESK. The CDR3 is 16 amino acids. CDR3 nucleotides: TGTGCCAGCAGCCAAGAACTAGCGGGAAGCACAGATACGCAGTATTTT. Protein sequence: CASSQELAGSTDTQYF.

This clonotype was counted a few times. The chain couples TRBV4-1 to TRBJ2-7; no clear D gene. Looked up from germline, CDR1 is MGHRA and CDR2 is YSYEKL. This CDR3 comprises 13 residues. The V end was cut by 5 bases, the J end by 4 bases, with 12 bases between. The CDR3 DNA is TGCGCCAGCAGCTCCGCTTTGGGGTACGAGCAGTACTTC. The encoded protein is CASSSALGYEQYF.

Only a few counts were recorded for this clonotype. The V and J genes are TRBV12-3 or TRBV12-4 and TRBJ2-1; tentative D call: TRBD2 (6 bases). The V end was cut by 8 bases, the J end by 3 bases, with 14 bases between. The CDR3 has 14 residues. In DNA, the CDR3 is TGTGCCAGCCTTAGCGGAGGTCTCTACAATGAGCAGTTCTTC. Translation: CASLSGGLYNEQFF.

This clonotype has ten or more counts. The genes are TRBV28 and TRBJ2-7; D gene unclear. The CDR3 sequence is 12 residues long. From germline, CDR1 is MDHEN and CDR2 SYDVKM. V lost 2 bases, J lost 6 bases, and 8 bases lay in between. The CDR3: CASSLPGPEQYF. CDR3 nucleotide sequence: TGTGCCAGCAGTTTACCTGGTCCCGAGCAGTACTTC.

This clonotype appeared many times. V and J are TRBV28 and TRBJ1-1; no reliable D call. Germline V gene sequence: CDR1 MDHEN, CDR2 SYDVKM. There are 16 residues in the CDR3. V dropped 3 bases and J dropped 3 bases, with 17 bases sitting between them. This CDR3 reads CASSLSLDRSDTEAFF. CDR3 DNA: TGTGCCAGCAGTTTGTCCTTAGATCGTTCGGACACTGAAGCTTTCTTT.

Notes on this clonotype: This may be a read error: a much more frequent sequence differs by one nucleotide. This chain joins TRBV6-1 and TRBJ1-5; 7 bases agree with TRBD1. The germline V gene encodes CDR1 MNHNS and CDR2 SASEGT. V lost 6 bases to trimming and J lost 0 bases; unmatched junction nucleotides: 8. The CDR3 is 16 amino acids. CDR3: CASRSGTEFSNQPQHF. In DNA form, the CDR3 reads TGTGCCAGCAGATCCGGGACAGAGTTTAGCAATCAGCCCCAGCATTTT.

The chain recombines TRBV11-2 with TRBJ2-3, with D tentatively TRBD1 (5 bases). Germline lookup yields CDR1 SGHAT and CDR2 FQNNGV. Trimming shortened V by 3 bases and J by 4 bases, and 8 bases separated the two germline ends. The CDR3 contains 13 residues. The CDR3 coding sequence is TGTGCCAGCAGCTTGGGGCTTCCAGATACGCAGTATTTT. It is translated as CASSLGLPDTQYF. The entire variable domain, with the rest obtained from reference TRBV11-2 and TRBJ2-3, is as follows: EAGVAQSPRYKIIEKRQSVAFWCNPISGHATLYWYQQILGQGPKLLIQFQNNGVVDDSQLPKDRFSAERLKGVDSTLKIQPAKLEDSAVYLCASSLGLPDTQYFGPGTRLTVL.

This clonotype showed up many times. The chain joins TRBV6-5 to TRBJ1-6, with D unresolved. Per the germline V gene, CDR1 is MNHEY and CDR2 is SVGAGI. Trimming removed 1 base from V and 3 bases from J, with 13 bases in between. The CDR3 extends over 17 amino acids. The CDR3 DNA follows: TGTGCCAGCAGTTACTTAAAACGGACGGGCTATAATTCACCCCTCCACTTT. Its protein product is CASSYLKRTGYNSPLHF.

Concerning this clonotype itself: A much larger clone differs from this one at a single base, so this may be a read error. The chain links TRBV28 to TRBJ2-7; 7 bases map to TRBD1. Germline loops: CDR1 MDHEN, CDR2 SYDVKM. CDR3 size: 15 residues. The CDR3 DNA follows: TGTGCCAGCAGTTTTAGAGGACAGGTATCCTGCGAGCAGTACTTC. It yields the protein CASSFRGQVSCEQYF. The variable domain in full, completed from reference TRBV28 and TRBJ2-7, reads DVKVTQSSRYLVKRTGEKVFLECVQDMDHENMFWYRQDPGLGLRLIYFSYDVKMKEKGDIPEGYSVSREKKERFSLILESASTNQTSMYLCASSFRGQVSCEQYFGPGTRLTVT.